This TCR beta chain was recovered during a study of early stage breast cancer tumors. About the research overall: Among about twelve ER+/PR+/HER2- tumors, eight were ductal, four lobular. Each sample averaged approximately 9.8-fold read coverage.

Profiled with immunoSEQ multiplex PCR; TCRdb holds only in-frame clones, not every one. The table records over 25,000 clones, 75% to 85% of them present only once. Unmatched junction bases numbered 12, after V lost 4 bases and J lost 0 bases. The length of the CDR3 is 18 residues. CDR1 is KGHSH and CDR2 is LQKENI in the germline V gene. The sample was blood. This rearrangement joins TRBV18 to TRBJ2-7; 10 nucleotides agree with TRBD2. This clonotype was sampled from a person between 55 and 69 years old with breast cancer. The CDR3 reads CASSLYLSLAGASYEQYF. The CDR3 DNA reads TGTGCCAGCTCACTATACCTCTCGCTAGCGGGAGCCTCCTACGAGCAGTACTTC.